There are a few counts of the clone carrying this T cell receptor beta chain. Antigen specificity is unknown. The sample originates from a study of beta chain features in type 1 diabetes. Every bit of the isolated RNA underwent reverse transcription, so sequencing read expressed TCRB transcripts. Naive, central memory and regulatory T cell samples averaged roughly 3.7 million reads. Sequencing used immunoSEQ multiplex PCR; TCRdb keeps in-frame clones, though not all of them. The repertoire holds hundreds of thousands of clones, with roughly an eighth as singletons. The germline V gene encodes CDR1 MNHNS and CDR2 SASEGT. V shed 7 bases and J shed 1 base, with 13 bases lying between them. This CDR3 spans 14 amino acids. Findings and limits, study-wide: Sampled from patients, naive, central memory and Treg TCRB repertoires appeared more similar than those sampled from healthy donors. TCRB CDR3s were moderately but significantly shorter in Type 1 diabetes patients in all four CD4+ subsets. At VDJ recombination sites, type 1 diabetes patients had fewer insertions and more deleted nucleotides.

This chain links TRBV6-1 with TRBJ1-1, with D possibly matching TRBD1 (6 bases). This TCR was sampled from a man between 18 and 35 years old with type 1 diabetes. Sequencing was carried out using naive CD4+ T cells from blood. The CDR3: CASTRGGRNTEAFF. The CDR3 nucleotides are TGTGCCAGCACGCGCGGGGGGCGGAACACTGAAGCTTTCTTT.